This TCR beta chain was documented in a study of CD8+ T cells in alopecia areata. Study results and caveats: An increase in clonality over normal scalp was evident in lesional scalp, especially alopecia totalis/universalis. Resident alphabeta T cells of normal skin are also sequenced in scalp samples.

Investigators sorted PBMCs to obtain both CD4+ and CD8+ T cells. Germline loops: CDR1 GTSNPN, CDR2 SVGIG (reference sequence). CDR3 length equals 12 residues. The ends were cut back, 0 bases at V and 7 bases at J, with 10 bases in the middle. Sequencing relied on a cDNA template that was reverse transcribed from extracted RNA. Assay used: immunoSEQ multiplex PCR; TCRdb lists only in-frame clones, some missing. This table has a few hundred thousand clones, roughly 50% appearing once. Comment on this clone: The antigen remains unidentified.

This sequence originates from a human donor in good health. The sequenced material came from CD8+ T cells sorted from blood. The V gene is TRBV30, the J gene TRBJ2-7, with D unclear. Here the CDR3 DNA reads TGTGCCTGGAGTGTATTGCAAATGGAGCAGTACTTC. Amino acids: CAWSVLQMEQYF.